This entry lists 5 T cell receptor beta chains sequenced from one sample in a study of blood T cells in healthy people across ages. Through a sample-barcoded 5' primer and a J-beta primer mix, a second PCR was run for roughly 6 to 11 cycles. Via MiXCR, TCRdb re-called the 5' RACE reads, giving one row per CDR3 protein. The table records fewer than 700,000 distinct CDR3 sequences, roughly 41% of them present only once. Sequencing input: blood. The source is a man older than 75 in good health.

The chain carries TRBV5-1 and TRBJ1-1, with a tentative D call TRBD1 (5 bases). V shed 4 bases and J shed 8 bases, with 15 bases lying between them. Germline V CDR1 and CDR2: SGHRS, YFSETQ. The CDR3 is made up of 13 amino acids. The CDR3 sequence is CASSETGGNEAFF. The DNA for the CDR3 is TGCGCCAGCAGCGAGACGGGGGGGAACGAAGCTTTCTTT. Full variable domain (outside the CDR3, taken from reference TRBV5-1 and TRBJ1-1): KAGVTQTPRYLIKTRGQQVTLSCSPISGHRSVSWYQQTPGQGLQFLFEYFSETQRNKGNFPGRFSGRQFSNSRSEMNVSTLELGDSALYLCASSETGGNEAFFGQGTRLTVV.

The gene calls are TRBV10-3 and TRBJ2-1, with 9 bases lining up with TRBD1. Germline-derived CDR1 and CDR2 are ENHRY and SYGVKD. This CDR3 has 18 amino acids. With 2 bases clipped from V and 5 bases from J, the junction kept 13 bases outside the gene matches. CDR3 in amino acids: CAISETLLPGQGDNEQFF. For the CDR3, the DNA is TGTGCCATCAGTGAGACCCTCCTGCCGGGACAGGGCGACAATGAGCAGTTCTTC.

The gene calls are TRBV12-3 or TRBV12-4 and TRBJ1-4; 7 nucleotides agree with TRBD1. The CDR3 is made up of 14 amino acids. The junction had 7 bases not matched to a gene; V was cut back by 6 bases and J by 6 bases. CDR3 protein: CASRPGTEDEKLFF. As DNA, the CDR3 is TGTGCCAGCAGGCCCGGGACAGAAGATGAAAAACTGTTTTTT.

This clonotype appeared once. A read error may produce the germline difference seen at one junction end. V is TRBV19 and J is TRBJ2-7, with D unclear. CDR1 is LNHDA, CDR2 SQIVND, per germline (reference sequence). CDR3 length: 13 residues. This CDR3 reads CANSPPRTEEQYF. For the CDR3, the DNA is TGTGCCAATAGTCCCCCCAGGACGGAAGAGCAGTACTTC. Variable domain in full (rest from reference TRBV19 and TRBJ2-7): DGGITQSPKYLFRKEGQNVTLSCEQNLNHDAMYWYRQDPGQGLRLIYYSQIVNDFQKGDIAEGYSVSREKKESFPLTVTSAQKNPTAFYLCANSPPRTEEQYFGPGTRLTVT.

This clonotype has more than one count but fewer than ten. This chain uses TRBV20-1 with TRBJ1-1; D is uncertain. This CDR3 has 11 residues. In germline, CDR1 is DFQATT, CDR2 SNEGSKA (reference sequence). The CDR3 sequence is CNSVRNTEAFF. In DNA, the CDR3 is TGCAACTCGGTCCGGAACACTGAAGCTTTCTTT.